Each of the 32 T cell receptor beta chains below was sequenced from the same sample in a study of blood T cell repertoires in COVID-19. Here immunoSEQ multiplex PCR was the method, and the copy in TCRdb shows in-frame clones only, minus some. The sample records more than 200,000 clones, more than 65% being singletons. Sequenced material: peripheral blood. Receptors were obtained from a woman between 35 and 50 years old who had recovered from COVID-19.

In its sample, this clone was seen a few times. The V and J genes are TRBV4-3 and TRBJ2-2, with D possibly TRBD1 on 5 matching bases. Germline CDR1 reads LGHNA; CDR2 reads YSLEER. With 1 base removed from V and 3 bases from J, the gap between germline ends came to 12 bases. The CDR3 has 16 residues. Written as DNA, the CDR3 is TGCGCCAGCAGCCAAGGGTTCAGGGCAGACACCGGGGAGCTGTTTTTT. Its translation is CASSQGFRADTGELFF.

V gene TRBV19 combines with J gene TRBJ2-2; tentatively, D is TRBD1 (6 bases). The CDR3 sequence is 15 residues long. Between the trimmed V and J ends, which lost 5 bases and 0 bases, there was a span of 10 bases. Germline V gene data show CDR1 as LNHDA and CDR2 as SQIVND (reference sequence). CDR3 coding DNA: TGTGCCAGTAGTGCCGAGGGGGCGAACACCGGGGAGCTGTTTTTT. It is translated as CASSAEGANTGELFF.

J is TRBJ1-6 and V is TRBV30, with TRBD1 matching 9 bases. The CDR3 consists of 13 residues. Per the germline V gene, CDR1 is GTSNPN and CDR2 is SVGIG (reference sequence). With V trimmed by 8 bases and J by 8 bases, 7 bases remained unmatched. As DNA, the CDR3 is TGTGCCGGAACGGGACAGGGTGATTCACCCCTCCACTTT. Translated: CAGTGQGDSPLHF.

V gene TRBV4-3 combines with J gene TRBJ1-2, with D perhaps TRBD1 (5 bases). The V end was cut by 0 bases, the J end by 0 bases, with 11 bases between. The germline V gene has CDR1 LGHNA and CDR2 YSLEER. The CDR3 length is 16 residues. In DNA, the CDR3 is TGCGCCAGCAGCCAAGAAAAAAGGACACCTAACTATGGCTACACCTTC. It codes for CASSQEKRTPNYGYTF.

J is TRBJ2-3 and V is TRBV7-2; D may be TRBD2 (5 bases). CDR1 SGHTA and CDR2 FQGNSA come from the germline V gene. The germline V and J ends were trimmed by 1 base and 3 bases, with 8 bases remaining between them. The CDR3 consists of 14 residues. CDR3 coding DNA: TGTGCCAGCAGCTTAGATATAGCGACAGATACGCAGTATTTT. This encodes CASSLDIATDTQYF.

CDR3 region: CASSLDYSTNEKLFF. CDR3 sequence (DNA): TGTGCCAGCAGCTTAGATTACAGCACTAATGAAAAACTGTTTTTT. J is TRBJ1-4 and V is TRBV7-8; D gene uncertain. Trimming removed 1 base at V and 2 bases at J, with 8 bases between. The CDR3 spans 15 residues. Looked up from germline, CDR1 is SGHVS and CDR2 is FQNEAQ.

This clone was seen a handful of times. The CDR3 coding sequence is TGTGCCAGCAGCTTGGACAACTATAATTCACCCCTCCACTTT. The encoded protein is CASSLDNYNSPLHF. This rearrangement joins TRBV7-2 to TRBJ1-6; D perhaps matches TRBD1 (5 bases). The CDR3 runs 14 residues. The V gene's germline CDR1 is SGHTA and CDR2 FQGNSA. Trimming left V 3 bases short and J 3 bases short, with 6 bases between.

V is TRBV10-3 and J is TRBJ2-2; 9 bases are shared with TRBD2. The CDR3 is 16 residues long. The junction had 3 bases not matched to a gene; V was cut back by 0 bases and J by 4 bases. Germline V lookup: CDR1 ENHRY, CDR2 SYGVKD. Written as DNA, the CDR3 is TGTGCCATCAGTGAGTCGGAGACTAGCGGCACCGGGGAGCTGTTTTTT. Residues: CAISESETSGTGELFF.

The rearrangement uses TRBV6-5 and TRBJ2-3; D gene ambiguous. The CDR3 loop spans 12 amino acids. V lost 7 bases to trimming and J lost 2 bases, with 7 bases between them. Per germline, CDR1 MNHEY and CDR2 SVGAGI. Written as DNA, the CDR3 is TGTGCCAGCACTGCGGACACAGATACGCAGTATTTT. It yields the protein CASTADTDTQYF.

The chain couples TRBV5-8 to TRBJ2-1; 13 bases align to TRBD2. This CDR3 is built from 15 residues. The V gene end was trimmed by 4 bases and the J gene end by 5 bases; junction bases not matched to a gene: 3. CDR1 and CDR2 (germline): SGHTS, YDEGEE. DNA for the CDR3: TGTGCCAGCAGCATCGGGACTAGCGGGAACAATGAGCAGTTCTTC. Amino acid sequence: CASSIGTSGNNEQFF.

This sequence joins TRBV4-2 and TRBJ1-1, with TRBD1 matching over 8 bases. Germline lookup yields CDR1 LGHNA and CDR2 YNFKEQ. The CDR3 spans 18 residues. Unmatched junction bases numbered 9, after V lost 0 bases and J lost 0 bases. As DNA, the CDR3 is TGTGCCAGCAGCCAAGATGAGACAGGGGATAGCATGAACACTGAAGCTTTCTTT. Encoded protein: CASSQDETGDSMNTEAFF.

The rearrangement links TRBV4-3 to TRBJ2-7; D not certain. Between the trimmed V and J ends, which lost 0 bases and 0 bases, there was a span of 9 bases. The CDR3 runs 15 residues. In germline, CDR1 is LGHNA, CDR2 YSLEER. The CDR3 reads CASSQDLESSYEQYF. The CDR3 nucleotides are TGCGCCAGCAGCCAAGATCTGGAGAGCTCCTACGAGCAGTACTTC.

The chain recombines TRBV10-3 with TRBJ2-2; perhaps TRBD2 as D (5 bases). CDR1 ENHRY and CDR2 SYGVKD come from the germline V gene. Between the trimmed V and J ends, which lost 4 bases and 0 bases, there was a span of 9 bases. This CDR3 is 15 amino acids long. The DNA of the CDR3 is TGTGCCATCAGTGTACAAGCGGCGAACACCGGGGAGCTGTTTTTT. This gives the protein CAISVQAANTGELFF.

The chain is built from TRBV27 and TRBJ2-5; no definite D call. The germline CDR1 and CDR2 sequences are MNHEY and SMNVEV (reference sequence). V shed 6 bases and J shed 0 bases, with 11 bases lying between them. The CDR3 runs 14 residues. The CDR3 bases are TGTGCCAGCAGGTACAACACGTACCAAGAGACCCAGTACTTC. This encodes CASRYNTYQETQYF.

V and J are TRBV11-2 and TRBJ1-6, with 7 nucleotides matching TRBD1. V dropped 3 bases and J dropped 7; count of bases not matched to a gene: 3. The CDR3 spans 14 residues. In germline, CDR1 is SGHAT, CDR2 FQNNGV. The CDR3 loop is CASSFGTVNSPLHF. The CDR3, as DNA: TGTGCCAGCAGCTTTGGGACAGTCAATTCACCCCTCCACTTT. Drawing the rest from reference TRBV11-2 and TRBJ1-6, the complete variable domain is EAGVAQSPRYKIIEKRQSVAFWCNPISGHATLYWYQQILGQGPKLLIQFQNNGVVDDSQLPKDRFSAERLKGVDSTLKIQPAKLEDSAVYLCASSFGTVNSPLHFGNGTRLTVT.

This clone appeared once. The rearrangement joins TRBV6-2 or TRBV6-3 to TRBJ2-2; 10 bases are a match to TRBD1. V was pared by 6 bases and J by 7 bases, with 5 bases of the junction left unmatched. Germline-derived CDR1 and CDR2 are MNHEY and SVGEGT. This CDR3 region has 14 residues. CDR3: CASSRDRGGGELFF. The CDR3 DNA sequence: TGTGCCAGCAGCCGGGACAGGGGAGGCGGGGAGCTGTTTTTT.

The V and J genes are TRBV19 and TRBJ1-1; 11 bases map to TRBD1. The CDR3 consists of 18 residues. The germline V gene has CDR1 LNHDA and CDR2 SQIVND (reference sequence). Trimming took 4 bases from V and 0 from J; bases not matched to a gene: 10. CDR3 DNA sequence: TGTGCCAGTAGTACCCGGACAGGGGGCCGAGTAGTGAACACTGAAGCTTTCTTT. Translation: CASSTRTGGRVVNTEAFF.

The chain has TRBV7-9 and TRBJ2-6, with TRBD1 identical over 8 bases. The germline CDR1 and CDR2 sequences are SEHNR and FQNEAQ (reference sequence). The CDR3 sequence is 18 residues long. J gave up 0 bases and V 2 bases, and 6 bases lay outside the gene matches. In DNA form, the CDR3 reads TGTGCCAGCAGCTTATTTCGGACAGGGACCTCTGGGGCCAACGTCCTGACTTTC. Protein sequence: CASSLFRTGTSGANVLTF. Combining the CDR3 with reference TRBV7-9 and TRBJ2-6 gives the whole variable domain DTGVSQNPRHKITKRGQNVTFRCDPISEHNRLYWYRQTLGQGPEFLTYFQNEAQLEKSRLLSDRFSAERPKGSFSTLEIQRTEQGDSAMYLCASSLFRTGTSGANVLTFGAGSRLTVL.

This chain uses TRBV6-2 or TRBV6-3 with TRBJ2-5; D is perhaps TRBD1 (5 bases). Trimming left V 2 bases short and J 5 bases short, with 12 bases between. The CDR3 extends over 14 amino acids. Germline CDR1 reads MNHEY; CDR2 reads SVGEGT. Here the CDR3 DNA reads TGTGCCAGCAGTTACGGGGCAGCTCGGGAGACCCAGTACTTC. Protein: CASSYGAARETQYF.

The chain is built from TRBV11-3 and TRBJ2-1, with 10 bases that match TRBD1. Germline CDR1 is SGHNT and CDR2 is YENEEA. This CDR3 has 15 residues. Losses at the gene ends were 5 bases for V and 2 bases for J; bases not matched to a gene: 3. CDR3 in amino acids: CASSAGTGAYNEQFF. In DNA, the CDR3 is TGTGCCAGCAGCGCCGGGACAGGGGCCTACAATGAGCAGTTCTTC.

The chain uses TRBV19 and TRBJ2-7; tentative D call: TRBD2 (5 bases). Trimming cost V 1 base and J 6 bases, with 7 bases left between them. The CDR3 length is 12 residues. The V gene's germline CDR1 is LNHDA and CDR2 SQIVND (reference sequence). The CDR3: CASSIAGSEQYF. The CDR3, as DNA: TGTGCCAGTAGTATAGCGGGGAGCGAGCAGTACTTC.

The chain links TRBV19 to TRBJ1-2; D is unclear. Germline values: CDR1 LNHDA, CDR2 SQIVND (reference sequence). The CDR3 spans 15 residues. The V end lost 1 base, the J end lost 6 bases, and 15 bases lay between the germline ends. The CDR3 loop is CASSIVSGSADGYTF. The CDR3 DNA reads TGTGCCAGTAGTATAGTGTCCGGGTCTGCTGATGGCTACACCTTC.

The CDR3 reads CASSGYSGGMNTGELFF. CDR3 in DNA: TGTGCCAGCAGCGGCTATAGCGGGGGGATGAACACCGGGGAGCTGTTTTTT. The chain recombines TRBV7-2 with TRBJ2-2; 10 bases are a match to TRBD2. This CDR3 contains 17 residues. The trim removed 5 bases at V and 1 base at J, leaving 7 bases unmatched. Per the germline V gene, CDR1 is SGHTA and CDR2 is FQGNSA.

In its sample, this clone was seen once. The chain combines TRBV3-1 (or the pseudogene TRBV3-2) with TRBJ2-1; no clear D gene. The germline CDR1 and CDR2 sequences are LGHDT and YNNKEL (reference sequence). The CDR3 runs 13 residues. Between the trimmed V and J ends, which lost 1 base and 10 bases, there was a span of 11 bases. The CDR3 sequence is CASSQAFQKEQFF. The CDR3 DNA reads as TGTGCCAGCAGCCAAGCTTTCCAGAAGGAGCAGTTCTTC.

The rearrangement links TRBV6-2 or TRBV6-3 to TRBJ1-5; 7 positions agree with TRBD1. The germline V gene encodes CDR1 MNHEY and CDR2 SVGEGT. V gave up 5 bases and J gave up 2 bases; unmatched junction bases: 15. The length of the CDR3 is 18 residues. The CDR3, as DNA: TGTGCCAGCAGTAACCCTCGGGACAGACAAGTCGGCAATCAGCCCCAGCATTTT. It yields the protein CASSNPRDRQVGNQPQHF.

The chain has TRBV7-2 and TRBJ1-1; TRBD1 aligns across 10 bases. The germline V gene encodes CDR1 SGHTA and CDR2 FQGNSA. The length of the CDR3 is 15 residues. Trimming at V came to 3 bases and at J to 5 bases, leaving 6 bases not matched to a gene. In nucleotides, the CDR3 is TGTGCCAGCAGCTTCCCGGGACAGGGGAGTACTGAAGCTTTCTTT. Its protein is CASSFPGQGSTEAFF.

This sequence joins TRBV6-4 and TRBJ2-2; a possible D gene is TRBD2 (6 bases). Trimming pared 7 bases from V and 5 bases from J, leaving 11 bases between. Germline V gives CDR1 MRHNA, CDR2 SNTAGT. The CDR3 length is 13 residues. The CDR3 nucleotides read TGTGCCAGCAAGAGGGAGGAAACCGGGGAGCTGTTTTTT. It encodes CASKREETGELFF.

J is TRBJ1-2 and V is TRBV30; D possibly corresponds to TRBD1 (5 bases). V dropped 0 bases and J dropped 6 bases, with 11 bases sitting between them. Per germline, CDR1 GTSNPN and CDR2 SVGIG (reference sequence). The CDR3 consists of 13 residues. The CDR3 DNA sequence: TGTGCCTGGAGTGTTCCCGACAGAGATGGCTACACCTTC. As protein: CAWSVPDRDGYTF.

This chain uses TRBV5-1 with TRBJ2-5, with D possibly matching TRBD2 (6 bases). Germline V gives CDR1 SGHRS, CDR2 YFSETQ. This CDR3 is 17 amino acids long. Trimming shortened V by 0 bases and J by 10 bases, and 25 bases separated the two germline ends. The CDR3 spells CASSLAPGYGGEKNQYF. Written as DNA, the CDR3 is TGCGCCAGCAGCTTGGCCCCGGGATACGGGGGTGAAAAAAACCAGTACTTC.

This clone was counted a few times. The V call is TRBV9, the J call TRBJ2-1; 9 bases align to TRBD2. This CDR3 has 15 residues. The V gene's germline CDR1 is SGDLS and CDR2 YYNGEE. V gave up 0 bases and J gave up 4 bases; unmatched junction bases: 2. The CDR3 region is CASSVAAGGYNEQFF. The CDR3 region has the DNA TGTGCCAGCAGCGTAGCAGCGGGGGGTTACAATGAGCAGTTCTTC.

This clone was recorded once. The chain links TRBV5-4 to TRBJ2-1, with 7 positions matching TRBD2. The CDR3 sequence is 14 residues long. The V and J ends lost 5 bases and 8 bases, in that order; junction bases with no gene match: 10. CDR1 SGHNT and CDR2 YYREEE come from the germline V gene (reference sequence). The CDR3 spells CASRGGTTGDEQFF. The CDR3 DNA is TGTGCCAGCAGGGGGGGGACGACGGGCGATGAGCAGTTCTTC.

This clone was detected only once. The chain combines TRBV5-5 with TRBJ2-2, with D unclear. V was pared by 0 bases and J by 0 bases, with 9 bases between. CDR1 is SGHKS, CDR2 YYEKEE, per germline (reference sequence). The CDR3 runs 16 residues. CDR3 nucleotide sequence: TGTGCCAGCAGCTTGGGAAACACCGCGAACACCGGGGAGCTGTTTTTT. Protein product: CASSLGNTANTGELFF.